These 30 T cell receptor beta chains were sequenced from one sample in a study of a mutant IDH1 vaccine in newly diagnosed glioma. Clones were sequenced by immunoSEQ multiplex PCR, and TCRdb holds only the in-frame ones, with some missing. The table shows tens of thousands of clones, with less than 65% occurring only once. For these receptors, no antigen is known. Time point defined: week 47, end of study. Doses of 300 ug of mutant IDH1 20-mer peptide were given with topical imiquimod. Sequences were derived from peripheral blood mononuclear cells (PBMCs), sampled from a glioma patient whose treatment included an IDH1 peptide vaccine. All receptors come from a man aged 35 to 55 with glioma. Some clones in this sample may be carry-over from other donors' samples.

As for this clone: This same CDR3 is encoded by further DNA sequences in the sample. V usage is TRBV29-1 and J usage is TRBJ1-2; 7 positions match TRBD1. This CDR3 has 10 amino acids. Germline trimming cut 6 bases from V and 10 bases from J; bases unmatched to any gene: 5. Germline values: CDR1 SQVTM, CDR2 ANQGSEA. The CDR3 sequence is CSVEDRSYTF. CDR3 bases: TGCAGCGTCGAGGACAGGTCCTACACCTTC.

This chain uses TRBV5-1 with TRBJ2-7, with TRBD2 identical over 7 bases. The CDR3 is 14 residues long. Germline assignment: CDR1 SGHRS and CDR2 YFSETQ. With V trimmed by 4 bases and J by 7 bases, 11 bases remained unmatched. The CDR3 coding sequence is TGCGCCAGCAGCCCCGGACTAGGCGAGGGGGAGCAGTACTTC. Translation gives CASSPGLGEGEQYF.

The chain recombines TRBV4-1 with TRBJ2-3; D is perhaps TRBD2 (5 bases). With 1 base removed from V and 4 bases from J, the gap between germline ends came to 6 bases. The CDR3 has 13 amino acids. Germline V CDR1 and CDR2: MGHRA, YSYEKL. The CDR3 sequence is CASSQVEADTQYF. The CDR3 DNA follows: TGCGCCAGCAGCCAAGTGGAGGCAGATACGCAGTATTTT.

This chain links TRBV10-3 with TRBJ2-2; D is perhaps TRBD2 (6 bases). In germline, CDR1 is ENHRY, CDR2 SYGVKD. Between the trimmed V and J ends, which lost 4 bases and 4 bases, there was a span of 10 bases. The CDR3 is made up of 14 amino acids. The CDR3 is CAISGEESTGELFF. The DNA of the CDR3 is TGTGCCATCAGTGGGGAGGAATCCACCGGGGAGCTGTTTTTT.

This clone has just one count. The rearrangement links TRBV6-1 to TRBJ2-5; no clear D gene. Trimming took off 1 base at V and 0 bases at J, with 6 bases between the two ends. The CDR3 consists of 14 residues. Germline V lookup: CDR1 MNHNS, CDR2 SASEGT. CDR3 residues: CASSEEVDQETQYF. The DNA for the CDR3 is TGTGCCAGCAGTGAAGAAGTTGACCAAGAGACCCAGTACTTC.

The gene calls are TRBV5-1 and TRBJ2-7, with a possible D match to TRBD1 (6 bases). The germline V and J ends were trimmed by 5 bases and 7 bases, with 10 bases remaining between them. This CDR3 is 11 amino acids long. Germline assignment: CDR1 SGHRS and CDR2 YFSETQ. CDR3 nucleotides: TGCGCCAGCAGACAGGGCAGGGAGCAGTACTTC. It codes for CASRQGREQYF.

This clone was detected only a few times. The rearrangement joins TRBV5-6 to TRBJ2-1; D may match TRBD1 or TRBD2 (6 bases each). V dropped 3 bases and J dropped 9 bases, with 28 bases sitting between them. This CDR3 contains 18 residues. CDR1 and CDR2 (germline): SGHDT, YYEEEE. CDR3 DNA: TGTGCCAGCAGCTCCTCGGGACCCCTAGCGAGGGGGTCTTTTGAGCAGTTCTTC. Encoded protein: CASSSSGPLARGSFEQFF.

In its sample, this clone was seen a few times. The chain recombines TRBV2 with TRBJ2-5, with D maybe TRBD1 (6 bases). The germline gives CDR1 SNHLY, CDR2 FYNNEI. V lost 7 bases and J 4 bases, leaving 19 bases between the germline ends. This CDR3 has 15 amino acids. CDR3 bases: TGTGCCAGCACCCCCCAATGGGGGCTGGGAGAGACCCAGTACTTC. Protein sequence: CASTPQWGLGETQYF.

In DNA form, the CDR3 reads TGTGCCAGTAGTATAGATGGTGGCAGGGGGGTAAATCAGCCCCAGCATTTT. This sequence encodes CASSIDGGRGVNQPQHF. The chain has TRBV19 and TRBJ1-5; TRBD1 matches 7 bases. V dropped 0 bases and J dropped 4; count of bases not matched to a gene: 9. The V gene's germline CDR1 is LNHDA and CDR2 SQIVND (reference sequence). This CDR3 has 17 amino acids.

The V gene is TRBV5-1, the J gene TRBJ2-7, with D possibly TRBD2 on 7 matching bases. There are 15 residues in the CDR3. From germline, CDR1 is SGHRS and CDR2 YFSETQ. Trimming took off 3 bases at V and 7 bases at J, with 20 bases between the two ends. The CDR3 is CASSSSGAGRGEQYF. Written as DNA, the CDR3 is TGCGCCAGCAGCTCCTCGGGGGCGGGGAGGGGGGAGCAGTACTTC.

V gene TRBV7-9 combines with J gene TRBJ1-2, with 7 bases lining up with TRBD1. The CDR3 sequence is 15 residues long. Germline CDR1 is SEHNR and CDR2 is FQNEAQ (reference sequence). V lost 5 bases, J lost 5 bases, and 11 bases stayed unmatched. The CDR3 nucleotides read TGTGCCAGCAGCCGGGCAGGGGGACATAATTATGGCTACACCTTC. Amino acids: CASSRAGGHNYGYTF.

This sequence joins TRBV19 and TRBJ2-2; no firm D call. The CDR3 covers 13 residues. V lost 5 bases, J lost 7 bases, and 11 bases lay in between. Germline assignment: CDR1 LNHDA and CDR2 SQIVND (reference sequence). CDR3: CASSDPPVGELFF. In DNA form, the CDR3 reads TGTGCCAGTAGTGATCCTCCGGTCGGGGAGCTGTTTTTT. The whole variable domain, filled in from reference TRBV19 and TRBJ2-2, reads DGGITQSPKYLFRKEGQNVTLSCEQNLNHDAMYWYRQDPGQGLRLIYYSQIVNDFQKGDIAEGYSVSREKKESFPLTVTSAQKNPTAFYLCASSDPPVGELFFGEGSRLTVL.

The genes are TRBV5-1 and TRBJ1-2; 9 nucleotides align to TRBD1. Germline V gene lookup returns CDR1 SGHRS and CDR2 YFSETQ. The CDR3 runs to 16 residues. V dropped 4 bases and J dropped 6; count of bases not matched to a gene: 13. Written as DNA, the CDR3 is TGCGCCAGCAGCCCCAATCCCGGGACAGGGCCGGATGGCTACACCTTC. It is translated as CASSPNPGTGPDGYTF.

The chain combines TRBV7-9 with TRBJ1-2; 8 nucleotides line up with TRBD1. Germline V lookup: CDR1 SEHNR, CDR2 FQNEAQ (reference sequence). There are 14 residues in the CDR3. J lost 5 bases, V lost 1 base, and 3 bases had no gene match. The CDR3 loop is CASSLGGTGYGYTF. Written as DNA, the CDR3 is TGTGCCAGCAGCTTAGGCGGGACAGGATATGGCTACACCTTC.

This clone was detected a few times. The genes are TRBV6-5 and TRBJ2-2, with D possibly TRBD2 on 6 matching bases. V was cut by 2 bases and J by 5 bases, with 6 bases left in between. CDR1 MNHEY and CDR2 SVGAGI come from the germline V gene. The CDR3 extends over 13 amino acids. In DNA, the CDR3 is TGTGCCAGCAGTTACGCGGGGACCGGGGAGCTGTTTTTT. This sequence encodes CASSYAGTGELFF.

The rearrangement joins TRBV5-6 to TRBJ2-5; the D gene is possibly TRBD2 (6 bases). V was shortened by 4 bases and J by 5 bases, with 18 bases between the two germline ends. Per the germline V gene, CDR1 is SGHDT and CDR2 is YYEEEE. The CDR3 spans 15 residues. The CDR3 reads CASSLPGTGHETQYF. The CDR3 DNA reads TGTGCCAGCAGCCTCCCGGGGACTGGTCACGAGACCCAGTACTTC. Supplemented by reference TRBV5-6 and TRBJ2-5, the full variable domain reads DAGVTQSPTHLIKTRGQQVTLRCSPKSGHDTVSWYQQALGQGPQFIFQYYEEEERQRGNFPDRFSGHQFPNYSSELNVNALLLGDSALYLCASSLPGTGHETQYFGPGTRLLVL.

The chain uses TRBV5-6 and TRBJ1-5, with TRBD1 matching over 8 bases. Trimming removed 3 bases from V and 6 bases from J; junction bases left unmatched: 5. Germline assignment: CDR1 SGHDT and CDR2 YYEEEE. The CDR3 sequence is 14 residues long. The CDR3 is CASSYQGALQPQHF. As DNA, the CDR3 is TGTGCCAGCAGCTACCAGGGGGCTCTTCAGCCCCAGCATTTT.

CDR3 protein: CATSRKLDSSSYNSPLHF. CDR3 nucleotide sequence: TGTGCCACCAGCAGGAAATTGGACTCGAGCTCCTATAATTCACCCCTCCACTTT. This rearrangement joins TRBV15 to TRBJ1-6; no reliable D call. Germline V gene data show CDR1 as LNHNV and CDR2 as YYDKDF (reference sequence). V was clipped by 3 bases and J by 0 bases, with 15 bases between them. The CDR3 spans 18 residues.

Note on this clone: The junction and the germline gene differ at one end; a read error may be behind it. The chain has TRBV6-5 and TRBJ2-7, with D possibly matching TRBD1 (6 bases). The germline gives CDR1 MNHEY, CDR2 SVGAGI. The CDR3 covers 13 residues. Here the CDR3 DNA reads TGTGCCAGCAGTCACTCGACAGGTTACGAGCAGTACTTC. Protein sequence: CASSHSTGYEQYF.

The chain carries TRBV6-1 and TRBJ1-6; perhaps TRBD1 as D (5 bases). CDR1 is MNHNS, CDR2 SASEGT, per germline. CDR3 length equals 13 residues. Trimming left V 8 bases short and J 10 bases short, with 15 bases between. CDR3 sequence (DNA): TGTGCCAGCTTGCGCCAGGGTTCCTCACCCCTCCACTTT. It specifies CASLRQGSSPLHF.

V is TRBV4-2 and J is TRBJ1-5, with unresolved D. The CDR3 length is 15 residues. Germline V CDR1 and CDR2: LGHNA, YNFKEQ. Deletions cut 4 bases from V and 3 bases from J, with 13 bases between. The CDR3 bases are TGTGCCAGCAGCCTATCGGCAGGCTACAATCAGCCCCAGCATTTT. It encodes CASSLSAGYNQPQHF.

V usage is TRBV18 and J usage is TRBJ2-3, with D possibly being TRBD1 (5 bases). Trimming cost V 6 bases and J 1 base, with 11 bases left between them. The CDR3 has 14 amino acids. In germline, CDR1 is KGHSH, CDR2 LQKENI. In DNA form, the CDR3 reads TGTGCCAGCTCCCTAGGACAAGGCACAGATACGCAGTATTTT. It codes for CASSLGQGTDTQYF.

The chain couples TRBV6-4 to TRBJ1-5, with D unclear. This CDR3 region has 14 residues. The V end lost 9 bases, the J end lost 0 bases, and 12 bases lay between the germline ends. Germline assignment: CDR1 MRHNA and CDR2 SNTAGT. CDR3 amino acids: CASPGSISNQPQHF. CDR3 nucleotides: TGTGCCAGTCCGGGTTCCATTAGCAATCAGCCCCAGCATTTT.

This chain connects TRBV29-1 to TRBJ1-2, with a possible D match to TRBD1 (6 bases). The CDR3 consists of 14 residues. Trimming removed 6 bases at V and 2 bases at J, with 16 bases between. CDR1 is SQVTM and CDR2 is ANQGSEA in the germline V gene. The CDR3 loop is CSVGPGGQNYGYTF. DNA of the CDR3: TGCAGCGTCGGACCCGGGGGGCAGAACTATGGCTACACCTTC.

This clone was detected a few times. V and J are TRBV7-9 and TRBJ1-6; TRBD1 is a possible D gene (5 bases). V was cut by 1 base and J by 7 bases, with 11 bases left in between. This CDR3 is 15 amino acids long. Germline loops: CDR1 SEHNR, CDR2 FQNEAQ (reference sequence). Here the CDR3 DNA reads TGTGCCAGCAGCTTAGGGACAAGAATAAATTCACCCCTCCACTTT. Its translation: CASSLGTRINSPLHF.

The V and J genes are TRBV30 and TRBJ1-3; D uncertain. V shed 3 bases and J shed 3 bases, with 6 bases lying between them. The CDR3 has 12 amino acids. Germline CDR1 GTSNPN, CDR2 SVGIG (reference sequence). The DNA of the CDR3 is TGTGCCTGGAGCGCCCTTGGAAACACCATATATTTT. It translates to CAWSALGNTIYF.

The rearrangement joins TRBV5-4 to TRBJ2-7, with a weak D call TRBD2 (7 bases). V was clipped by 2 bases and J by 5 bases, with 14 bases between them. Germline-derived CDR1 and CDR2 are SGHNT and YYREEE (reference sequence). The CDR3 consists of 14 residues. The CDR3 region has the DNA TGTGCCAGCAGCTTATCGGGGGGCCCGGACGAGCAGTACTTC. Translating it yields CASSLSGGPDEQYF. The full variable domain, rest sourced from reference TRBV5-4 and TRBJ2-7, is ETGVTQSPTHLIKTRGQQVTLRCSSQSGHNTVSWYQQALGQGPQFIFQYYREEENGRGNFPPRFSGLQFPNYSSELNVNALELDDSALYLCASSLSGGPDEQYFGPGTRLTVT.

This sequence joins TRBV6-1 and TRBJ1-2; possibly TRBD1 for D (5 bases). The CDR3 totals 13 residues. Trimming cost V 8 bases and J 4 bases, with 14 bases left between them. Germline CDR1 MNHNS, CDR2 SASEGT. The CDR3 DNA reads TGTGCCAGCTCGCGGGGGACGATCTATGGCTACACCTTC. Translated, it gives CASSRGTIYGYTF.

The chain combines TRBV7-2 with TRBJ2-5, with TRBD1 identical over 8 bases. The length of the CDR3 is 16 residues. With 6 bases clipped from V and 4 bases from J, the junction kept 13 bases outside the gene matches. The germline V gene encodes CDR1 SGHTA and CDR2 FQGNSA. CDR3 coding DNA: TGTGCCAGCAGTAAGGACAGGGTTCGGACAACAGAGACCCAGTACTTC. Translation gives CASSKDRVRTTETQYF.

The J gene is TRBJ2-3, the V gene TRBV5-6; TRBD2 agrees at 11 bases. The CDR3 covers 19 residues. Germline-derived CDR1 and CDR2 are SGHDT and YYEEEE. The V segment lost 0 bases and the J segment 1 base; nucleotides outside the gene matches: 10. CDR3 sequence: CASSLGSLAGGIGTDTQYF. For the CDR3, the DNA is TGTGCCAGCAGCTTGGGAAGTCTAGCGGGGGGTATCGGCACAGATACGCAGTATTTT.